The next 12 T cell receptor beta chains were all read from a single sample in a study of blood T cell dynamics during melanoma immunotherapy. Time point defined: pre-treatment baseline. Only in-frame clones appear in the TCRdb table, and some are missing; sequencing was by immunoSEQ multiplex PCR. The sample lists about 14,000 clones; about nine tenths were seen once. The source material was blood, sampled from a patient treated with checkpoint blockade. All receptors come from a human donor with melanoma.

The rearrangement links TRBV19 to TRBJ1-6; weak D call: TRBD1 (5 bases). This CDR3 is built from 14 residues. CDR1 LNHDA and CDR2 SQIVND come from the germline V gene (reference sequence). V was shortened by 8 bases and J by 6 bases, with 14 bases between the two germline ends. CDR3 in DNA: TGTGCCAGTGCCCCAGGGTTTGGTAATTCACCCCTCCACTTT. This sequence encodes CASAPGFGNSPLHF.

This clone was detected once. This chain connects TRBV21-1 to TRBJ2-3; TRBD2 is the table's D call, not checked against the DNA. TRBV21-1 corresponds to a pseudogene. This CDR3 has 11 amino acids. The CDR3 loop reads CASSPSDTQYF. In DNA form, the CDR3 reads TGTGCCAGCAGTCCCTCAGATACGCAGTATTTT.

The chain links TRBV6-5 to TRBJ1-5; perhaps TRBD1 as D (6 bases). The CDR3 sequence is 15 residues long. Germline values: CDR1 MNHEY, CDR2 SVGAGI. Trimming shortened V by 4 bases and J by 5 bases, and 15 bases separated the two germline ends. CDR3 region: CASSFHWGADQPQHF. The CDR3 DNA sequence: TGTGCCAGCAGTTTTCATTGGGGGGCGGATCAGCCCCAGCATTTT.

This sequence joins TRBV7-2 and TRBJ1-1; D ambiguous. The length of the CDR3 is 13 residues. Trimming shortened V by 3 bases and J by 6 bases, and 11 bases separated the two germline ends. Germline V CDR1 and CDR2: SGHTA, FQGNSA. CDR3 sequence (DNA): TGTGCCAGCAGCTTTGATAGAGGAGCTGAAGCTTTCTTT. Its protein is CASSFDRGAEAFF.

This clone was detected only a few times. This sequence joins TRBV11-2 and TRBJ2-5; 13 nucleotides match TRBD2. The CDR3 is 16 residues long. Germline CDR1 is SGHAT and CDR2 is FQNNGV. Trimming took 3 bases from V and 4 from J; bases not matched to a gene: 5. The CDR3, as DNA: TGTGCCAGCAGCTTGACTAGCGGGGGGTTCCCAGAGACCCAGTACTTC. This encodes CASSLTSGGFPETQYF. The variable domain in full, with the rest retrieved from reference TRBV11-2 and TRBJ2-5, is EAGVAQSPRYKIIEKRQSVAFWCNPISGHATLYWYQQILGQGPKLLIQFQNNGVVDDSQLPKDRFSAERLKGVDSTLKIQPAKLEDSAVYLCASSLTSGGFPETQYFGPGTRLLVL.

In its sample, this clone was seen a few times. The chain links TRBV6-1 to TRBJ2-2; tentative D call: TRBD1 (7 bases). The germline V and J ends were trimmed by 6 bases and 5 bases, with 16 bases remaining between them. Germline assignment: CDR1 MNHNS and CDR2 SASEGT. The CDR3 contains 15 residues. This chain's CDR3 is CASSYRTGGTGELFF. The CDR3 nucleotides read TGTGCCAGCAGCTATAGGACAGGAGGGACCGGGGAGCTGTTTTTT.

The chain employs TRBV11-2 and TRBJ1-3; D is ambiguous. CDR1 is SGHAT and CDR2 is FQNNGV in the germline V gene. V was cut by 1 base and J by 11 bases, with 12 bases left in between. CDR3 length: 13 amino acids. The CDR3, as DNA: TGTGCCAGCAGCTTAGGCGGGAAGCTTCCCATATATTTT. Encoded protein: CASSLGGKLPIYF.

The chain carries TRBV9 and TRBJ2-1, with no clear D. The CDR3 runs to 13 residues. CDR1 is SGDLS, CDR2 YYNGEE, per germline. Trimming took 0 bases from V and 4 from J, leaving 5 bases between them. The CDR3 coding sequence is TGTGCCAGCAGCGTAGGTACTTACAATGAGCAGTTCTTC. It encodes CASSVGTYNEQFF.

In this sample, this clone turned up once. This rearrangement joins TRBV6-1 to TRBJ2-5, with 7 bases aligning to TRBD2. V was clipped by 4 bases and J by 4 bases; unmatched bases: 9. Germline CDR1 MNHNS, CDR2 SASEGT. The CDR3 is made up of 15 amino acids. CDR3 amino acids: CASSGTGTIPETQYF. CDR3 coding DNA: TGTGCCAGCAGTGGGACCGGGACTATCCCAGAGACCCAGTACTTC.

CDR3 region: CASSQVRGGSTEAFF. In DNA, the CDR3 is TGCGCCAGCAGCCAAGTTCGAGGGGGGAGTACTGAAGCTTTCTTT. This chain connects TRBV4-3 to TRBJ1-1; D is perhaps TRBD1 (6 bases). The CDR3 sequence is 15 residues long. Per germline, CDR1 LGHNA and CDR2 YSLEER. Trimming left V 1 base short and J 5 bases short, with 14 bases between.

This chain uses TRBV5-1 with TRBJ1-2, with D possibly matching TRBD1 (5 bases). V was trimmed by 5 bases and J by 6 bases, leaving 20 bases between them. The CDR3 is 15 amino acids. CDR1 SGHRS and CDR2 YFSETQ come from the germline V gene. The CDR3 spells CASSFGDVTDHGYTF. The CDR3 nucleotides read TGCGCCAGCAGTTTTGGGGACGTAACAGATCATGGCTACACCTTC.

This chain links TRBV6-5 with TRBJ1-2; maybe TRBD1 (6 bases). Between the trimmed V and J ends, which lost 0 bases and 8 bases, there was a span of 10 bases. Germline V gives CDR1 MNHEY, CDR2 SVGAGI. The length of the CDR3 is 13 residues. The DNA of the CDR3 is TGTGCCAGCAGTTACTCGAGGGGGGGAGGCTACACCTTC. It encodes CASSYSRGGGYTF.